The sample holds a few counts of the clone carrying this TCR beta chain. What it binds is unknown. Clones were sequenced by immunoSEQ multiplex PCR, and TCRdb holds only the in-frame ones, with some missing. The sample holds more than 85,000 clones, more than 75% seen once. CDR1 and CDR2 (germline): MRHNA, SNTAGT. There are 13 residues in the CDR3. Trimming cost V 2 bases and J 3 bases, with 7 bases left between them. This entry belongs to a study of cytotoxic CD8 clonotypes in ibrutinib-treated CLL. Study background: Included were about a dozen relapsed/refractory and about 15 treatment-naive patients, of whom approximately 18 were IGHV unmutated. Regarding the study as a whole: Clonality showed a rise at ibrutinib response that reversed toward baseline at progression.

The source material was PBMCs, sampled after 12 months of ibrutinib treatment. The TCR originated in a human donor with chronic lymphocytic leukemia. The genes are TRBV6-4 and TRBJ1-1; D unclear. CDR3 coding DNA: TGTGCCAGCAGTGACAGTGGGGACACTGAAGCTTTCTTT. Translated, it gives CASSDSGDTEAFF.